This TCR beta chain was recovered during a study of cytomegalovirus exposure and HLA in healthy donors. For the study at large: A later analysis reported the same platform for the roughly 120 validation repertoires and the roughly 630 first-cohort repertoires. Study outcomes and limitations: The investigators catalogued 150 or so TCR beta chains as cytomegalovirus-associated. Most TCRs appeared rarely, but some public TCRs recurred in many donors. Cytomegalovirus status, reportedly, was diagnosed with high specificity and sensitivity by the classifier.

TCRdb's copy holds only in-frame clones and misses some; the assay was immunoSEQ multiplex PCR. The table includes 65,000 to 80,000 clones, less than 95% detected once. Trimming took off 0 bases at V and 1 base at J, with 8 bases between the two ends. This CDR3 is 14 amino acids long. CDR1 and CDR2 (germline): SGHRS, YFSETQ. Turning to this clone: What it recognizes is unknown.

This sequence joins TRBV5-1 and TRBJ2-7; D is perhaps TRBD1 (5 bases). This receptor was identified in a young woman in good health and CMV-seropositive. Sequences were obtained from PBMCs. The CDR3 sequence: CASSLVGASYEQYF. CDR3 DNA sequence: TGCGCCAGCAGCTTGGTAGGGGCATCCTACGAGCAGTACTTC.